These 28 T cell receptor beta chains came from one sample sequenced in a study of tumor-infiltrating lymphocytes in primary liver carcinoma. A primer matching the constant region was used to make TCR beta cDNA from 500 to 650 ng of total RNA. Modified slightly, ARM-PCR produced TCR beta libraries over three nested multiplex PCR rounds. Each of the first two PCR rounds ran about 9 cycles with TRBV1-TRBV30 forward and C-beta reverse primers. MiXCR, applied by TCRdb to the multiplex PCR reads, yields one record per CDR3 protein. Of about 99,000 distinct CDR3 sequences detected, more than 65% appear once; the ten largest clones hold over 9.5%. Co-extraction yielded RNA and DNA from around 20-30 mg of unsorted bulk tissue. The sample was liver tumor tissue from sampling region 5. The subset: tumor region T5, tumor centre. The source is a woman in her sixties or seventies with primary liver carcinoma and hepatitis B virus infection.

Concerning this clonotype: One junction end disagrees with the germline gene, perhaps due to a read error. The DNA for the CDR3 is TGTGCCATCAGCATTCGGGAAAACTATGGCTACACCTTC. This sequence encodes CAISIRENYGYTF. The chain links TRBV4-2 to TRBJ1-2, with unresolved D. The CDR3 spans 13 residues. Germline-derived CDR1 and CDR2 are LGHNA and YNFKEQ.

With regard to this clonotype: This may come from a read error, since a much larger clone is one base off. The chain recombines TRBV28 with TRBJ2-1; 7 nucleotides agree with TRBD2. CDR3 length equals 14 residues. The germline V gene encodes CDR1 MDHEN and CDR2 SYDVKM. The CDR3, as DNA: TGTGCCAGCGCCTTCGGGGGAGGGCTTTATGACCAGTTCTTC. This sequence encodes CASAFGGGLYDQFF.

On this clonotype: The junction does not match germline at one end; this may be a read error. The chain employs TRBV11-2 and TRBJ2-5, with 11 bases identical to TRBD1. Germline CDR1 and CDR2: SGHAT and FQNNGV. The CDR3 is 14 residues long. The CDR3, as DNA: TGTGCCAGCAGATGGACAGGGGGCGCGGAGACCGAGTGCTTC. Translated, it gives CASRWTGGAETECF.

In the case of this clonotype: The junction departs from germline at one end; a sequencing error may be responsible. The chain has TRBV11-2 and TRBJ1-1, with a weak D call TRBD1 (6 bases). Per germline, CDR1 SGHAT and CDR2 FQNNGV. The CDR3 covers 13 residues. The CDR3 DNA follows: TGTGGCAGCAGCTTTACCAGGGGCGGGAAAGCTTTCTTT. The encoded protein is CGSSFTRGGKAFF.

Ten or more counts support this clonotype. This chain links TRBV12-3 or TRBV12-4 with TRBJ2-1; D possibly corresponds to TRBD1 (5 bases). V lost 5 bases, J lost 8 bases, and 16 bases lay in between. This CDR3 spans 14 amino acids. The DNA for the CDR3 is TGTGCCAGCAGTCGGAGCGTCTCACAGGATGAGCAGTTCTTC. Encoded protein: CASSRSVSQDEQFF.

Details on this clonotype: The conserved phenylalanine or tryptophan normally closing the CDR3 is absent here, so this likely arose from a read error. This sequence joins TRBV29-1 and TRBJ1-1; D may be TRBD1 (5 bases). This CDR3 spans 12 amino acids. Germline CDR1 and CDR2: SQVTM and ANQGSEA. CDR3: CGVILGDTEAFS. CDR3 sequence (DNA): TGCGGCGTTATATTGGGGGACACTGAAGCTTTCTCT.

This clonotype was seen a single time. In DNA form, the CDR3 reads TGTGTCAAGCGCAATACCCCACCCAGGGGAGAGCAGTACTTC. This gives the protein CVKRNTPPRGEQYF. V gene TRBV28 combines with J gene TRBJ2-7, with D possibly matching TRBD1 (6 bases). CDR3 length: 14 residues. Germline V gene lookup returns CDR1 MDHEN and CDR2 SYDVKM.

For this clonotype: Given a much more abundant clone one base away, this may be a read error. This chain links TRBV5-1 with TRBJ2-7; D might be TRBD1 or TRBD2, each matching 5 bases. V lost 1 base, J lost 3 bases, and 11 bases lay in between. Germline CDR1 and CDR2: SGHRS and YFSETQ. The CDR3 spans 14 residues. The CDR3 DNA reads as TGCGCCAGCAGCTTGACGGGGCAGAACTACGAGCAGTACTTC. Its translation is CASSLTGQNYEQYF. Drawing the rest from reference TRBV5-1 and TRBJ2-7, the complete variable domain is KAGVTQTPRYLIKTRGQQVTLSCSPISGHRSVSWYQQTPGQGLQFLFEYFSETQRNKGNFPGRFSGRQFSNSRSEMNVSTLELGDSALYLCASSLTGQNYEQYFGPGTRLTVT.

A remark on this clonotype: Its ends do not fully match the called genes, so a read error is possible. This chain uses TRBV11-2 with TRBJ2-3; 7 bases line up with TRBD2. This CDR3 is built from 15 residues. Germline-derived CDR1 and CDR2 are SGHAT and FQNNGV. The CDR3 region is CVCRPSATSTDTQYF. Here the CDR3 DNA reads TGTGTCTGCAGGCCCTCTGCGACTAGCACAGATACACAGTATTTT.

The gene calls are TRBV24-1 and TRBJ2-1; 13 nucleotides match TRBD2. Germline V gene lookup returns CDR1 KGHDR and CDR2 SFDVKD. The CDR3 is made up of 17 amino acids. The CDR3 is CVISVGTSGTLYNEQFF. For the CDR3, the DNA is TGTGTCATCAGTGTTGGGACTAGCGGGACGCTTTACAATGAGCAGTTCTTC.

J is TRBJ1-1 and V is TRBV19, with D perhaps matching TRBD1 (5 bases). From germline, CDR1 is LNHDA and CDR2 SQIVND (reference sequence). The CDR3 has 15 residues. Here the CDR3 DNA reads TGTGTCACTAGTAGCTCTCGACAGAGGAACACTGAAGCTTTCTTT. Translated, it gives CVTSSSRQRNTEAFF. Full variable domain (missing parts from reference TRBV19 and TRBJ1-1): DGGITQSPKYLFRKEGQNVTLSCEQNLNHDAMYWYRQDPGQGLRLIYYSQIVNDFQKGDIAEGYSVSREKKESFPLTVTSAQKNPTAFYLCVTSSSRQRNTEAFFGQGTRLTVV.

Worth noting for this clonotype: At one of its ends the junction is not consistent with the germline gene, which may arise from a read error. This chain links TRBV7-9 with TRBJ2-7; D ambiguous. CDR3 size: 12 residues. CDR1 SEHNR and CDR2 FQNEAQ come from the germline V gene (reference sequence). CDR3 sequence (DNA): TGTACCAGTAGCCCCGGCTCCTACGAGCAGTACTTC. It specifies CTSSPGSYEQYF.

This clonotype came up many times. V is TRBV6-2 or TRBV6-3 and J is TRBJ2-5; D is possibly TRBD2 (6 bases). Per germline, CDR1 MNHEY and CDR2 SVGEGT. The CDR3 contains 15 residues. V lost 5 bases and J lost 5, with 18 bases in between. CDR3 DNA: TGTGCCAGCAGTGACGCCGGGACTGCGAGGGAGACCCAGTACTTC. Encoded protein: CASSDAGTARETQYF.

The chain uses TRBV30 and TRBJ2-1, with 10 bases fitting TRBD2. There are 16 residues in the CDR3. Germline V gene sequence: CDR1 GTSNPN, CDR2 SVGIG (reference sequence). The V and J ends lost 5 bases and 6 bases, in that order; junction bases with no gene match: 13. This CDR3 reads CAWEGGLAGVSNEQFF. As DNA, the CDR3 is TGTGCCTGGGAGGGGGGGCTAGCGGGAGTGAGCAATGAGCAGTTCTTC.

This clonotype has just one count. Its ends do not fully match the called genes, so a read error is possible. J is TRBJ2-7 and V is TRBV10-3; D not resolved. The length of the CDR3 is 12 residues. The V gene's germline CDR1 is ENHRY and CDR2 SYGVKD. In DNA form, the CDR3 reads TGTGCCATCGGTGAGCCACCCTACAAGCAGTATTTC. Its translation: CAIGEPPYKQYF.

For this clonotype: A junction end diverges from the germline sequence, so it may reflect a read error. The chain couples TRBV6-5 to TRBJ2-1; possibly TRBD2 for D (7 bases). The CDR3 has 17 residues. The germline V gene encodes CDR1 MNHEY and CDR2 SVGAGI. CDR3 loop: CASSYRVGGPMGNEQFF. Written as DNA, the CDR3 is TGTGCCAGTAGTTACAGGGTGGGAGGGCCGATGGGCAATGAGCAGTTCTTC.

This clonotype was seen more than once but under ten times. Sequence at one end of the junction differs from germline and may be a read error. The CDR3 loop reads CASSRDRDERYF. The CDR3 DNA sequence: TGTGCCAGCAGCCGGGACAGGGACGAGCGGTACTTC. The chain combines TRBV5-4 with TRBJ2-7, with 9 bases fitting TRBD1. The CDR3 covers 12 residues. The germline V gene has CDR1 SGHNT and CDR2 YYREEE (reference sequence).

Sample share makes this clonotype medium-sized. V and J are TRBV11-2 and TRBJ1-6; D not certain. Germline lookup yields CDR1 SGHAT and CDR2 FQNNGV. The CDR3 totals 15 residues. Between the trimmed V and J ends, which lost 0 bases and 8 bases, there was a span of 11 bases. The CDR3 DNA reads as TGTGCCAGCAGCTTAGATCCCCCAGCTTATTCACCCCTCCACTTT. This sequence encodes CASSLDPPAYSPLHF.

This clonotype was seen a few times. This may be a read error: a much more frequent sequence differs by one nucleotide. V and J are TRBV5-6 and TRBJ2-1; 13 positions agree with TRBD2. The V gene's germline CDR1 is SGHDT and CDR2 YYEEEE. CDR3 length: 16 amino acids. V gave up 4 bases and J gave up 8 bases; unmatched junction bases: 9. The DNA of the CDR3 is TGTGCCAGCAGCGGCGTGACTAGCGGGAGGTCCCATGAGCAGTTCTTC. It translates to CASSGVTSGRSHEQFF.

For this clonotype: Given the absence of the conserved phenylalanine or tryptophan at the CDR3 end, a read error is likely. CDR3 nucleotides: TGCGCCAACAGCCAACCCGCTCGGACCACTGATGGCTACACCCTC. Protein sequence: CANSQPARTTDGYTL. The chain is built from TRBV4-1 and TRBJ1-2; D is uncertain. The CDR3 loop spans 15 amino acids. CDR1 and CDR2 (germline): MGHRA, YSYEKL.

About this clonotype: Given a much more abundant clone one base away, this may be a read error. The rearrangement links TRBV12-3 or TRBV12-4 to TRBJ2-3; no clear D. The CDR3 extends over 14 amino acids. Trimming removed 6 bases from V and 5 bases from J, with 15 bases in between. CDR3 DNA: TGTGCCAGCAGCCCGGATAACTGGGTAGATACGCAGTATTTT. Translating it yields CASSPDNWVDTQYF.

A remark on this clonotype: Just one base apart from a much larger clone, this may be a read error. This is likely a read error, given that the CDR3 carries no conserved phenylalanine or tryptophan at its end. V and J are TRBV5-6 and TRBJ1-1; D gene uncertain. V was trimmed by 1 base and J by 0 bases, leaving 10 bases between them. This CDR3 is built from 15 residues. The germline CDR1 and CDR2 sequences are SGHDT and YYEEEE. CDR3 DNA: TGTGCCAGCAGCTTGTATCCAGGCATGAACACTGAAGCTTTCTTA. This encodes CASSLYPGMNTEAFL.

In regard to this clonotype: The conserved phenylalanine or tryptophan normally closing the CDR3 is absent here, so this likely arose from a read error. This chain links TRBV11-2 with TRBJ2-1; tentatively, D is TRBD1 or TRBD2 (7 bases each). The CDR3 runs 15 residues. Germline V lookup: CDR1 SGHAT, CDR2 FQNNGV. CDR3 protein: CVSSLGEGAGNEQFL. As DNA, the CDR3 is TGTGTCAGCAGCTTAGGGGAGGGGGCAGGCAATGAGCAGTTCCTC.

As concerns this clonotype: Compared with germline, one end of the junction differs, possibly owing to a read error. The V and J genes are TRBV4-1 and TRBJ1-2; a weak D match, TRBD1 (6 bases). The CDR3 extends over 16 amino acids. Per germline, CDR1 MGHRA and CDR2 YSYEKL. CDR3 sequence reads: CSSSQHQWTESGGYTF. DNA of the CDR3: TGCTCCAGCAGCCAACATCAGTGGACAGAATCGGGTGGCTACACCTTC.

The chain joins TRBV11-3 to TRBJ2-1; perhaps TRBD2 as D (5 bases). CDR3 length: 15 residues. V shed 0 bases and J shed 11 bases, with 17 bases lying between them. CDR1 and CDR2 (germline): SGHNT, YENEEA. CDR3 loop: CASSLDGGVYNKQFF. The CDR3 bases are TGTGCCAGCAGCTTAGATGGAGGCGTCTACAACAAGCAGTTCTTC.

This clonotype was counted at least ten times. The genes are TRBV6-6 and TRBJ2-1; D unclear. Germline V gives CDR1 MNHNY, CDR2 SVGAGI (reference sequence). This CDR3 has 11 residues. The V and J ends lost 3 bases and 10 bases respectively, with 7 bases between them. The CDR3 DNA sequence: TGTGCCAGCAGTTATAGAACCGAGCAGTTCTTC. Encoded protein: CASSYRTEQFF.

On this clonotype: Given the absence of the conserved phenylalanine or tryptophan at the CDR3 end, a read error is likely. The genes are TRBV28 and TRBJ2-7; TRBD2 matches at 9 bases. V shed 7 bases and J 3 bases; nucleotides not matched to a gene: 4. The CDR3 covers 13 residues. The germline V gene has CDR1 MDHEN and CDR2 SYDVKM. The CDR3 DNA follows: TGTGCCAGCACCTCGACTAGCGGCTACGAGCAGTACTAC. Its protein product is CASTSTSGYEQYY.

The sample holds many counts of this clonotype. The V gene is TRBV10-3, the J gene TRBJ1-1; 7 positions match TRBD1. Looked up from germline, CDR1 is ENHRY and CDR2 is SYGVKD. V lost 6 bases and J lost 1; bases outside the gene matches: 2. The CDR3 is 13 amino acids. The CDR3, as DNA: TGTGCCATCAGGGGACAGTGGAACACTGAAGCTTTCTTT. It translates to CAIRGQWNTEAFF.